This TCR beta chain was sequenced for a study of shared clonotypes between healthy human individuals. Whole-study findings and limits: The genetic and exposure-history diversity represented was limited by few donors. Some naive CD4 clonotypes, around 4.9%, turned up in common across a few donors.

Regarding this clone: Its target is not known.

Assay execution took place at the deep level. Splitting of each subset's genomic DNA was done evenly across several immunoSEQ plates. Here immunoSEQ multiplex PCR was the method, and the copy in TCRdb shows in-frame clones only, minus some. The table has hundreds of thousands of clones, approximately 96% seen once. As defined, naive CD8 cells were CD45RO-negative and positively selected for CCR7, with terminally differentiated effector memory CD45RA+ cells excluded. The CDR3 runs to 13 residues. The germline V and J ends were trimmed by 3 bases and 3 bases, with 8 bases remaining between them. Germline CDR1 MNHEY, CDR2 SMNVEV (reference sequence).

This sequence joins TRBV27 and TRBJ2-5; no firm D call. Sequencing was done on a sample of naive CD8+ T cells sorted from blood. The clonotype was recovered from a woman in her 30s in good health. The CDR3, as DNA: TGTGCCAGCAGTTTTGGACGGAAAGAGACCCAGTACTTC. It is translated as CASSFGRKETQYF.